A single sample gave rise to the 4 T cell receptor beta chains below, sequenced in a study of T cell responses to AZD1222 COVID-19 vaccine. Profiled with immunoSEQ multiplex PCR; TCRdb holds only in-frame clones, not every one. This sample carries 90,000 to 150,000 clones, approximately 90% of them seen once, and the ten largest clones take 2.5% to 3%. The material sequenced was peripheral blood, taken 28 days after the second AZD1222 dose. The receptors shown here come from an adult who received the AZD1222 COVID-19 vaccine.

The chain has TRBV6-5 and TRBJ1-2, with D perhaps TRBD1 (6 bases). The CDR3 has 14 amino acids. V dropped 8 bases and J dropped 5 bases, with 18 bases sitting between them. In germline, CDR1 is MNHEY, CDR2 SVGAGI. The CDR3: CASREQGVPYGYTF. The CDR3 nucleotides are TGTGCCAGCCGAGAACAGGGAGTTCCTTATGGCTACACCTTC.

V and J are TRBV2 and TRBJ1-5; possible D gene TRBD1, 5 bases. The CDR3 extends over 12 amino acids. CDR1 and CDR2 (germline): SNHLY, FYNNEI. V gave up 7 bases and J gave up 6 bases, with 10 bases separating them. This chain's CDR3 is CASKGPRQPQHF. CDR3 nucleotides: TGTGCCAGCAAGGGGCCTCGTCAGCCCCAGCATTTT.

This sequence joins TRBV29-1 and TRBJ2-5, with 12 nucleotides matching TRBD1. V gave up 7 bases and J gave up 0 bases; unmatched junction bases: 12. This CDR3 region has 17 residues. Per germline, CDR1 SQVTM and CDR2 ANQGSEA. The CDR3 coding sequence is TGCAGCGCCCTAGGGGACAGGGGGCTGTCGTACCAAGAGACCCAGTACTTC. Its translation is CSALGDRGLSYQETQYF.

This chain connects TRBV7-8 to TRBJ1-2, with a weak D call TRBD1 (5 bases). The CDR3 loop spans 14 amino acids. The ends were cut back, 4 bases at V and 7 bases at J, with 16 bases in the middle. CDR1 is SGHVS and CDR2 is FQNEAQ in the germline V gene. CDR3 residues: CASSSTLGGSGYTF. The CDR3 nucleotides read TGTGCCAGCAGCTCAACCTTGGGGGGTTCTGGCTACACCTTC.